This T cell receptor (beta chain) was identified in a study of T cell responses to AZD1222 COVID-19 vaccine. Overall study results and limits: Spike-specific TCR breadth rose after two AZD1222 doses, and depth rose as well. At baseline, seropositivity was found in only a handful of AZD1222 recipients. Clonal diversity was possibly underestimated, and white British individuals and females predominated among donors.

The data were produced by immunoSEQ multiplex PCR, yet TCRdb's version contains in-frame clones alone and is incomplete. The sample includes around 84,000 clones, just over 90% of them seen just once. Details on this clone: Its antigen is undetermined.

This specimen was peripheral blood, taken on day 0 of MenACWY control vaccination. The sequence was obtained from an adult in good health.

CDR3 bases: TGCGCCAGCAGCCAAGAGGTAACAGGGTGGTCGGGCTACACCTTC. This translates into CASSQEVTGWSGYTF. The genes are TRBV4-3 and TRBJ1-2; possible D gene TRBD1, 6 bases. The germline V and J ends were trimmed by 0 bases and 8 bases, with 16 bases remaining between them. The germline V gene encodes CDR1 LGHNA and CDR2 YSLEER. The length of the CDR3 is 15 residues.